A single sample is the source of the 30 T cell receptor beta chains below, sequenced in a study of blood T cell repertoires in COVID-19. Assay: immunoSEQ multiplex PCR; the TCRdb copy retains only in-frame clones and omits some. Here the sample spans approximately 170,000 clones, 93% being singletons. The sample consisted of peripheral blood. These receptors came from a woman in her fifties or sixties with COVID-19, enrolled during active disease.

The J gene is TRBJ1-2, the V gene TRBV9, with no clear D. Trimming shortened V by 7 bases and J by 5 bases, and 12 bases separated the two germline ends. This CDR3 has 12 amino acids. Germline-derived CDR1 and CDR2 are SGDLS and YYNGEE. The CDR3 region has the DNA TGTGCCAGCTCGAGGGATTGGTATGGCTACACCTTC. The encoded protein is CASSRDWYGYTF. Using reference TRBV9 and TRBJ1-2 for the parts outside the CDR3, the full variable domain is DSGVTQTPKHLITATGQRVTLRCSPRSGDLSVYWYQQSLDQGLQFLIQYYNGEERAKGNILERFSAQQFPDLHSELNLSSLELGDSALYFCASSRDWYGYTFGSGTRLTVV.

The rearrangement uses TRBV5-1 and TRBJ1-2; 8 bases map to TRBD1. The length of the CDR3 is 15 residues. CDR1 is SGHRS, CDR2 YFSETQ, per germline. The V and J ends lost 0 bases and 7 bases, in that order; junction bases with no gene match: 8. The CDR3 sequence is CASSLDGAGGSGYTF. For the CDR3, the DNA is TGCGCCAGCAGCTTGGACGGGGCAGGGGGCTCTGGCTACACCTTC. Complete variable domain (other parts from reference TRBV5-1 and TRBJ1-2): KAGVTQTPRYLIKTRGQQVTLSCSPISGHRSVSWYQQTPGQGLQFLFEYFSETQRNKGNFPGRFSGRQFSNSRSEMNVSTLELGDSALYLCASSLDGAGGSGYTFGSGTRLTVV.

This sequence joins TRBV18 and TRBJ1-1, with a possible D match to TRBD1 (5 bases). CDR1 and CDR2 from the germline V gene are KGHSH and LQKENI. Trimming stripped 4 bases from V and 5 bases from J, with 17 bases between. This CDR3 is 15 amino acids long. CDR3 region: CASSLSIGGLTEAFF. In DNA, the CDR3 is TGTGCCAGCTCACTCTCTATTGGGGGGTTAACTGAAGCTTTCTTT.

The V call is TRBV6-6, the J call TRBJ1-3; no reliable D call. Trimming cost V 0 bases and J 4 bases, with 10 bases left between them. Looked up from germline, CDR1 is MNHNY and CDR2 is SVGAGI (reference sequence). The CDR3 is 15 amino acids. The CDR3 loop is CASSYSGSRGNTIYF. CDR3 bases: TGTGCCAGCAGTTACTCGGGCAGCAGAGGAAACACCATATATTTT.

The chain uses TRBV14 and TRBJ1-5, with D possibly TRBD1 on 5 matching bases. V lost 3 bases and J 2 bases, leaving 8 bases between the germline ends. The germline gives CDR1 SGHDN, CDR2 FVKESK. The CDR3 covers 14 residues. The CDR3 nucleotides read TGTGCCAGCAGCCAGACGGGGGGCAATCAGCCCCAGCATTTT. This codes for CASSQTGGNQPQHF.

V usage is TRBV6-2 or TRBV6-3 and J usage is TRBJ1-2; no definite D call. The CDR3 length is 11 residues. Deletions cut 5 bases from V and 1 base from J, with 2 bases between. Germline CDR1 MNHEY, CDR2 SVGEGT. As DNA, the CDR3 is TGTGCCAGCAGTCATAACTATGGCTACACCTTC. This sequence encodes CASSHNYGYTF.

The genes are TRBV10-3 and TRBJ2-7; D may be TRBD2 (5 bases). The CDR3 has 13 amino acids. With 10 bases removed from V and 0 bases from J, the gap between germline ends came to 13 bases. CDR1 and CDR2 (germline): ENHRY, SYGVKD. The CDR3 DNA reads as TGTGCCACCGCACGGGAACTCTCCTACGAGCAGTACTTC. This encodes CATARELSYEQYF.

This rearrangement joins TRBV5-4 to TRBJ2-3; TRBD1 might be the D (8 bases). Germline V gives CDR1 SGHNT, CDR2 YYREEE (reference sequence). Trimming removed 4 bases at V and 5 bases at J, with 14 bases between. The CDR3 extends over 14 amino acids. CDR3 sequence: CASSATGEGDTQYF. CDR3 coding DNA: TGTGCCAGCAGCGCGACAGGGGAGGGAGATACGCAGTATTTT.

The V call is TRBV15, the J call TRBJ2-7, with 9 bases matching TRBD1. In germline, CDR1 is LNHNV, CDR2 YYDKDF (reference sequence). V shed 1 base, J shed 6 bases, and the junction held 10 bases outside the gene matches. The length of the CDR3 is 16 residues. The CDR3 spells CATSRALDRGASEQYF. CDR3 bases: TGTGCCACCAGCAGAGCCCTGGACAGGGGAGCGAGCGAGCAGTACTTC.

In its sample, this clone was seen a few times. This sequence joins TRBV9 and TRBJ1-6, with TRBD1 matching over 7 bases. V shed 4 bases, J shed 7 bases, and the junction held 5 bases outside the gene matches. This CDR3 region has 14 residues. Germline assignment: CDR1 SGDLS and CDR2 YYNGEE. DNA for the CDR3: TGTGCCAGCAGCCCCGACAGGGTGAATTCACCCCTCCACTTT. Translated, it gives CASSPDRVNSPLHF.

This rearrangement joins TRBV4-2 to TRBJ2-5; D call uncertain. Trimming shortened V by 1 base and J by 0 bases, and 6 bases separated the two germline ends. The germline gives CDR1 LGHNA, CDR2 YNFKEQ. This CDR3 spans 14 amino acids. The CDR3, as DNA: TGTGCCAGCAGCCAAGTTACATACCAAGAGACCCAGTACTTC. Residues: CASSQVTYQETQYF.

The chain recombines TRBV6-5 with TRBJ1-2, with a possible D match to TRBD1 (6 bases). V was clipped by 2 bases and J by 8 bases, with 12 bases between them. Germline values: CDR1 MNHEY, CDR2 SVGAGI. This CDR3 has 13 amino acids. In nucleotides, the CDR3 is TGTGCCAGCAGTTACGTCGGGACAAGGGGCTACACCTTC. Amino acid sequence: CASSYVGTRGYTF.

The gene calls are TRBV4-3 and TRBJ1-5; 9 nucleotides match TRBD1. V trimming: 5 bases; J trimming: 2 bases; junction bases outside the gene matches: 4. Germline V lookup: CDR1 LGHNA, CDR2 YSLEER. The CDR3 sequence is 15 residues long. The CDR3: CASSYRTGGNQPQHF. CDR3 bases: TGCGCCAGCAGCTACCGGACAGGGGGCAATCAGCCCCAGCATTTT.

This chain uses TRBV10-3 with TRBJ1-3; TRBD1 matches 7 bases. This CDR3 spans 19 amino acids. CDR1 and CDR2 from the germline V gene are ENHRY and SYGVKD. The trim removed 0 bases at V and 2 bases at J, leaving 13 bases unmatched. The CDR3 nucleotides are TGTGCCATCAGTGAGTCCCGTACAGGAGGGGGCGGGCCTGGAAACACCATATATTTT. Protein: CAISESRTGGGGPGNTIYF.

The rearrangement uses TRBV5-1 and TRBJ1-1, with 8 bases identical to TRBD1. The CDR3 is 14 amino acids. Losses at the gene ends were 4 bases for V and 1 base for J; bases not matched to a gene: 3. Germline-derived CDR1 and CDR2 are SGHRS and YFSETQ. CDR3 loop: CASSPTGGNTEAFF. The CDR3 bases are TGCGCCAGCAGCCCAACAGGGGGGAACACTGAAGCTTTCTTT.

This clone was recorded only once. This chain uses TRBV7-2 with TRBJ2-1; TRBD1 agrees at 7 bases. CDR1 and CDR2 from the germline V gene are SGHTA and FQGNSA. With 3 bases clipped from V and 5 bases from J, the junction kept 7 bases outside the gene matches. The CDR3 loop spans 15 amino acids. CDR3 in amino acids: CASSFFGTVNNEQFF. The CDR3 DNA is TGTGCCAGCAGCTTTTTTGGGACAGTCAACAATGAGCAGTTCTTC.

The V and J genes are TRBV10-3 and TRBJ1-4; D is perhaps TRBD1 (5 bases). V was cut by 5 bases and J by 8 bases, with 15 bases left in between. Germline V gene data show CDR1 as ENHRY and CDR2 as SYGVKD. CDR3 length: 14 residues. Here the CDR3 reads CAISPLNKGEKLFF. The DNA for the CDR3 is TGTGCCATCAGTCCACTAAATAAGGGGGAAAAACTGTTTTTT.

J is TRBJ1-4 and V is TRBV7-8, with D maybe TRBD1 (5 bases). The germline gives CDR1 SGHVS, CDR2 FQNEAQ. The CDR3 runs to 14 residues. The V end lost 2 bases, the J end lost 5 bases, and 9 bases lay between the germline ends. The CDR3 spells CASSLQGTNEKLFF. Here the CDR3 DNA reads TGTGCCAGCAGCTTACAGGGAACCAATGAAAAACTGTTTTTT. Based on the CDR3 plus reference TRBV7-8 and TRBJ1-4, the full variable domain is GAGVSQSPRYKVAKRGQDVALRCDPISGHVSLFWYQQALGQGPEFLTYFQNEAQLDKSGLPSDRFFAERPEGSVSTLKIQRTQQEDSAVYLCASSLQGTNEKLFFGSGTQLSVL.

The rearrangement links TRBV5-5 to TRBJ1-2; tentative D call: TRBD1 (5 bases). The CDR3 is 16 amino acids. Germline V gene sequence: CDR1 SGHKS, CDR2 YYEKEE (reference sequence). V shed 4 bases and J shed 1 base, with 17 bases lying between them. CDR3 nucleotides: TGTGCCAGCAGCCAGCCGACAGACGGCGGTAACTATGGCTACACCTTC. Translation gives CASSQPTDGGNYGYTF. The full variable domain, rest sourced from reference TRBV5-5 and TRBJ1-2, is DAGVTQSPTHLIKTRGQQVTLRCSPISGHKSVSWYQQVLGQGPQFIFQYYEKEERGRGNFPDRFSARQFPNYSSELNVNALLLGDSALYLCASSQPTDGGNYGYTFGSGTRLTVV.

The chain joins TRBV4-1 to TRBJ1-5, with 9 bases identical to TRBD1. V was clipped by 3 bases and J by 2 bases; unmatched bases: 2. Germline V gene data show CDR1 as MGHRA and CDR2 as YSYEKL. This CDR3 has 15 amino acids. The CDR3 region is CASSQRTGGNQPQHF. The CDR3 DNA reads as TGCGCCAGCAGCCAGCGGACAGGGGGCAATCAGCCCCAGCATTTT.

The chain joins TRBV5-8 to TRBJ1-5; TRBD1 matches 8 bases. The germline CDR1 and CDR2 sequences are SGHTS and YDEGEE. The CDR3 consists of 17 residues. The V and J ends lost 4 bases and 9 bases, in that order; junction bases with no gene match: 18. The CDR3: CASSKLTGVNPDPPQHF. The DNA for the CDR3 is TGTGCCAGCAGCAAACTGACAGGGGTAAATCCGGACCCGCCCCAGCATTTT.

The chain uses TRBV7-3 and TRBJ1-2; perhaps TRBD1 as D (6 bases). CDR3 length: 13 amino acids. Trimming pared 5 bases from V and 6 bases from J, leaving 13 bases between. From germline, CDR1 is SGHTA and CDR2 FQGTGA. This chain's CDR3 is CASSQGQGNGYTF. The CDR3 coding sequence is TGTGCCAGCAGCCAGGGGCAGGGGAATGGCTACACCTTC.

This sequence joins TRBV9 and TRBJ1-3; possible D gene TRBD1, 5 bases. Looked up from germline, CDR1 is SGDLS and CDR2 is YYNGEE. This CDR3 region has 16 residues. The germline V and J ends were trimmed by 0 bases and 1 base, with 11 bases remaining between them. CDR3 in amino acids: CASSVDLGGSGNTIYF. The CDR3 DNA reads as TGTGCCAGCAGCGTAGATCTCGGGGGGTCTGGAAACACCATATATTTT. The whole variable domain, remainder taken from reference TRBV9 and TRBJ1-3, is DSGVTQTPKHLITATGQRVTLRCSPRSGDLSVYWYQQSLDQGLQFLIQYYNGEERAKGNILERFSAQQFPDLHSELNLSSLELGDSALYFCASSVDLGGSGNTIYFGEGSWLTVV.

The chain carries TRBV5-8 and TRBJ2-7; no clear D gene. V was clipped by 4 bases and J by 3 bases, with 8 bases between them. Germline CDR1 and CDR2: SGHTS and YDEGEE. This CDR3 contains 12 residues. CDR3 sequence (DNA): TGTGCCAGCAGCCTGACACTCTACGAGCAGTACTTC. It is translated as CASSLTLYEQYF.

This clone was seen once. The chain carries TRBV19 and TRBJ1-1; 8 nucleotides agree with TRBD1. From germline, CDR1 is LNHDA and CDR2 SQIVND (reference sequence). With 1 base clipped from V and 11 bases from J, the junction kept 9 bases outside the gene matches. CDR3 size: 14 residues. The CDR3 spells CASSIGTGKGEAFF. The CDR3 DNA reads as TGTGCCAGTAGTATAGGGACAGGGAAGGGGGAGGCTTTCTTT.

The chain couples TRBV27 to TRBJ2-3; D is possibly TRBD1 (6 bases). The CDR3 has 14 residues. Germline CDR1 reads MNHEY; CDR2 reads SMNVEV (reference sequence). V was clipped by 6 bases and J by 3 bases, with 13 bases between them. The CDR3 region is CASSHRVGTDTQYF. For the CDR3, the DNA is TGTGCCAGCAGCCACAGGGTTGGGACAGATACGCAGTATTTT.

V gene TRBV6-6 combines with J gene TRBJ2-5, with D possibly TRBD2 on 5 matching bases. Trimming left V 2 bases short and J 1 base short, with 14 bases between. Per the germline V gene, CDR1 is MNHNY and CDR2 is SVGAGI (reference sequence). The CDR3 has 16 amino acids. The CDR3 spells CASSYIGGGFQETQYF. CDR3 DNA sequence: TGTGCCAGCAGTTACATCGGAGGTGGGTTCCAAGAGACCCAGTACTTC.

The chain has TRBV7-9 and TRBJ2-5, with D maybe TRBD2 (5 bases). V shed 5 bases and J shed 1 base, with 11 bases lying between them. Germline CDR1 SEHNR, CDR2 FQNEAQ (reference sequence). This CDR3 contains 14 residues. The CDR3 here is CASSLTAAQETQYF. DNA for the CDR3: TGTGCCAGCAGCCTAACAGCGGCCCAAGAGACCCAGTACTTC.

The CDR3 spells CASNPGGTLVTEAFF. For the CDR3, the DNA is TGTGCCAGTAATCCGGGGGGGACTCTGGTCACTGAAGCTTTCTTT. The chain employs TRBV19 and TRBJ1-1; D possibly corresponds to TRBD1 (5 bases). The CDR3 extends over 15 amino acids. V lost 7 bases and J 4 bases, leaving 19 bases between the germline ends. CDR1 and CDR2 (germline): LNHDA, SQIVND (reference sequence).

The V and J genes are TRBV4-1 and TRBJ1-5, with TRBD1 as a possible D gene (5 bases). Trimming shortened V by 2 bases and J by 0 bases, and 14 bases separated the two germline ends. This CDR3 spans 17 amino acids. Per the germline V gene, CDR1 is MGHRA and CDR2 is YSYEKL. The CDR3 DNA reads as TGCGCCAGCAGCCAAACTACGTGGGGCCGTAGCAATCAGCCCCAGCATTTT. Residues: CASSQTTWGRSNQPQHF.